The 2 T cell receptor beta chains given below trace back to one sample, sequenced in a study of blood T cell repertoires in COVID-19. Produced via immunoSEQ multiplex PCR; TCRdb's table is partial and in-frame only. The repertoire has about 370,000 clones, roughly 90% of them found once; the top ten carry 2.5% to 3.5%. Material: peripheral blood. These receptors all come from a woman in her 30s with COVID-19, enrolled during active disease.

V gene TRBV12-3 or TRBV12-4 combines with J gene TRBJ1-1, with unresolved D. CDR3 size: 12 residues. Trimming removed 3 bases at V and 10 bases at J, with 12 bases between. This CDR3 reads CASSFEDSRAFF. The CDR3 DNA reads TGTGCCAGCAGTTTCGAGGATTCCAGAGCTTTCTTT.

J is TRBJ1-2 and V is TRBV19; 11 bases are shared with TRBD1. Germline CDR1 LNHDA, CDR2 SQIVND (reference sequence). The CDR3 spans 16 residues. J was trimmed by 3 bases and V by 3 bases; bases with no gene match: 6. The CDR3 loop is CASSIAGTGGYYGYTF. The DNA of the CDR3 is TGTGCCAGTAGTATTGCCGGGACAGGGGGATACTATGGCTACACCTTC.